This T cell receptor (beta chain) originates from a study of T cell repertoires in ileal Crohn's disease. Some clones are missing from TCRdb's copy, which holds only in-frame ones; the method was immunoSEQ multiplex PCR. The sample consists of approximately 18,000 clones, 55% to 85% of them appearing once. The time point is: neoterminal ileum biopsy at postoperative endoscopy, about 6 months after surgery. There are 15 residues in the CDR3. The V and J ends lost 1 base and 1 base respectively, with 7 bases between them. CDR1 LNHNV and CDR2 YYDKDF come from the germline V gene (reference sequence). The source material was ileal tissue. V gene TRBV15 combines with J gene TRBJ2-2; D is uncertain. This sequence was found in an adult with Crohn's disease. CDR3 DNA sequence: TGTGCCACCAGCAGAGGCGGCGGGAACACCGGGGAGCTGTTTTTT. Its protein product is CATSRGGGNTGELFF. Looking up the rest from reference TRBV15 and TRBJ2-2 gives the full variable domain: DAMVIQNPRYQVTQFGKPVTLSCSQTLNHNVMYWYQQKSSQAPKLLFHYYDKDFNNEADTPDNFQSRRPNTSFCFLDIRSPGLGDTAMYLCATSRGGGNTGELFFGEGSRLTVL.